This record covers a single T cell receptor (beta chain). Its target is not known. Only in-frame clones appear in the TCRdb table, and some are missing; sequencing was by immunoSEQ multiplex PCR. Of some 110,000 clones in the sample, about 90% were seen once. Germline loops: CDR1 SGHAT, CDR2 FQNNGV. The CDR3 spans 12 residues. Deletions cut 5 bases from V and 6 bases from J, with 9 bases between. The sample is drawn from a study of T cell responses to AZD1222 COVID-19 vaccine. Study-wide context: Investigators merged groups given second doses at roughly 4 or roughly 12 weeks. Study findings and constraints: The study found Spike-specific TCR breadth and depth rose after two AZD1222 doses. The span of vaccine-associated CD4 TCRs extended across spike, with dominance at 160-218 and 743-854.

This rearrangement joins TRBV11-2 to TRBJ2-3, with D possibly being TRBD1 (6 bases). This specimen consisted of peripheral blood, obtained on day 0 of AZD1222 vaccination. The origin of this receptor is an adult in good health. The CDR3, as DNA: TGTGCCAGCAGCCCTCAGGGGGATACGCAGTATTTT. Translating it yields CASSPQGDTQYF.